One sample yielded the 32 T cell receptor beta chains listed below, sequenced in a study of blood T cell repertoires in COVID-19. Assay used: immunoSEQ multiplex PCR; TCRdb lists only in-frame clones, some missing. The data show some 160,000 clones, under 90% seen once. Sequenced material: PBMCs or T cells enriched from blood (not recorded which). All receptors come from a woman aged 45 to 65 who had recovered from COVID-19.

The chain combines TRBV24-1 with TRBJ1-2, with 9 bases aligning to TRBD1. The CDR3 runs 13 residues. CDR1 is KGHDR, CDR2 SFDVKD, per germline. The J segment lost 7 bases and the V segment lost 5 bases, leaving 4 bases of the junction unmatched. CDR3 nucleotides: TGTGCCACCAGTGTCACAGGGGGCGCTGGCTACACCTTC. Translation gives CATSVTGGAGYTF.

The rearrangement uses TRBV19 and TRBJ1-5, with a possible D match to TRBD1 (5 bases). The CDR3 covers 14 residues. Trimming pared 3 bases from V and 0 bases from J, leaving 6 bases between. Germline V gene sequence: CDR1 LNHDA, CDR2 SQIVND (reference sequence). This chain's CDR3 is CASSMGGSNQPQHF. The CDR3 DNA is TGTGCCAGTAGTATGGGGGGTAGCAATCAGCCCCAGCATTTT.

This chain connects TRBV14 to TRBJ1-5; a weak D match, TRBD1 (6 bases). This CDR3 contains 12 residues. Germline CDR1 reads SGHDN; CDR2 reads FVKESK. V lost 4 bases and J 7 bases, leaving 8 bases between the germline ends. The CDR3 here is CASSRGGQPQHF. CDR3 sequence (DNA): TGTGCCAGCAGCCGAGGGGGACAGCCCCAGCATTTT.

This clone was observed a single time. The chain couples TRBV18 to TRBJ1-4; D perhaps matches TRBD1 (5 bases). CDR3 length: 14 amino acids. CDR1 and CDR2 from the germline V gene are KGHSH and LQKENI. Trimming cost V 6 bases and J 8 bases, with 16 bases left between them. The CDR3 here is CASSPGQLREKLFF. The CDR3 nucleotides are TGTGCCAGCTCCCCTGGACAATTGAGGGAAAAACTGTTTTTT.

This chain joins TRBV19 and TRBJ2-1; no clear D. Germline CDR1 and CDR2: LNHDA and SQIVND (reference sequence). CDR3 length: 14 residues. V lost 2 bases to trimming and J lost 5 bases, with 10 bases between them. The CDR3 region has the DNA TGTGCCAGTAGTATACCCCCTCTTAACAATGAGCAGTTCTTC. It yields the protein CASSIPPLNNEQFF.

The chain is built from TRBV18 and TRBJ2-1; 9 bases align to TRBD2. The CDR3 length is 15 residues. Germline V gives CDR1 KGHSH, CDR2 LQKENI. The trim removed 3 bases at V and 7 bases at J, leaving 7 bases unmatched. The CDR3 spells CASSPPGLALNEQFF. The CDR3 DNA is TGTGCCAGCTCACCGCCGGGACTAGCTCTGAATGAGCAGTTCTTC.

V is TRBV3-1 (or the pseudogene TRBV3-2) and J is TRBJ1-2, with 7 bases matching TRBD1. The V segment lost 4 bases and the J segment 5 bases; nucleotides outside the gene matches: 7. The CDR3 length is 14 residues. Germline values: CDR1 LGHDT, CDR2 YNNKEL (reference sequence). In DNA, the CDR3 is TGTGCCAGCAGCCTCAGACAGGGACCTTATGGCTACACCTTC. The encoded protein is CASSLRQGPYGYTF.

The chain links TRBV19 to TRBJ1-2; TRBD1 might be the D (6 bases). The germline V gene has CDR1 LNHDA and CDR2 SQIVND (reference sequence). CDR3 length: 14 residues. V gave up 6 bases and J gave up 5 bases, with 16 bases separating them. The CDR3: CASRPPPGEYGYTF. The CDR3 nucleotides are TGTGCCAGTAGGCCTCCCCCAGGGGAGTATGGCTACACCTTC.

J is TRBJ1-4 and V is TRBV11-2, with TRBD1 identical over 8 bases. Losses at the gene ends were 5 bases for V and 7 bases for J; bases not matched to a gene: 12. CDR1 is SGHAT and CDR2 is FQNNGV in the germline V gene. This CDR3 region has 16 residues. The CDR3 here is CASSPRSRGRSEKLFF. As DNA, the CDR3 is TGTGCCAGCAGCCCTAGGTCCAGGGGGCGGAGTGAAAAACTGTTTTTT.

CDR3 residues: CASSFGTGGTEAFF. CDR3 DNA: TGTGCCAGCAGTTTTGGGACAGGGGGCACTGAAGCTTTCTTT. The chain recombines TRBV27 with TRBJ1-1, with TRBD1 matching over 11 bases. Trimming removed 3 bases from V and 4 bases from J; junction bases left unmatched: 1. Germline-derived CDR1 and CDR2 are MNHEY and SMNVEV (reference sequence). The CDR3 covers 14 residues.

This chain joins TRBV2 and TRBJ2-7; no clear D. This CDR3 is 13 amino acids long. Germline CDR1 and CDR2: SNHLY and FYNNEI. Trimming removed 3 bases at V and 4 bases at J, with 10 bases between. The CDR3 nucleotides are TGTGCCAGCAGTGAGCGTGAGGAATACGAGCAGTACTTC. Its protein is CASSEREEYEQYF.

The rearrangement links TRBV18 to TRBJ1-2; D uncertain. Germline CDR1 is KGHSH and CDR2 is LQKENI. The CDR3 sequence is 12 residues long. Deletions cut 6 bases from V and 4 bases from J, with 9 bases between. This CDR3 is CASSPDIYGYTF. The CDR3 nucleotides are TGTGCCAGCTCTCCCGACATCTATGGCTACACCTTC.

This chain links TRBV13 with TRBJ1-5; D is uncertain. Trimming cost V 0 bases and J 12 bases, with 9 bases left between them. There are 12 residues in the CDR3. Germline assignment: CDR1 PRHDT and CDR2 FYEKMQ (reference sequence). The CDR3 region has the DNA TGTGCCAGCAGCTTAGGCTCCGGGTACCAGCATTTT. Residues: CASSLGSGYQHF. The full variable domain, completed using reference TRBV13 and TRBJ1-5, is AAGVIQSPRHLIKEKRETATLKCYPIPRHDTVYWYQQGPGQDPQFLISFYEKMQSDKGSIPDRFSAQQFSDYHSELNMSSLELGDSALYFCASSLGSGYQHFGDGTRLSIL.

This chain uses TRBV28 with TRBJ1-3, with TRBD1 matching over 8 bases. The ends lost 2 bases at V and 4 bases at J; junction bases unmatched: 10. CDR3 length: 17 residues. From germline, CDR1 is MDHEN and CDR2 SYDVKM. CDR3 sequence reads: CASSLSPRTGYGNTIYF. CDR3 sequence (DNA): TGTGCCAGCAGTTTAAGTCCCAGGACAGGGTACGGAAACACCATATATTTT.

This chain connects TRBV7-2 to TRBJ1-4; TRBD1 aligns across 7 bases. With 6 bases clipped from V and 8 bases from J, the junction kept 6 bases outside the gene matches. CDR1 and CDR2 (germline): SGHTA, FQGNSA. The CDR3 contains 13 residues. The CDR3 protein is CASSDRAQEKLFF. CDR3 in DNA: TGTGCCAGCAGTGACAGGGCTCAAGAAAAACTGTTTTTT.

This clone was seen a handful of times. J is TRBJ2-7 and V is TRBV2; TRBD1 agrees at 9 bases. Trimming took 6 bases from V and 4 from J; bases not matched to a gene: 7. This CDR3 has 14 amino acids. The germline CDR1 and CDR2 sequences are SNHLY and FYNNEI. DNA of the CDR3: TGTGCCAGCAGAGCCGGGACAGGGAAGTACGAGCAGTACTTC. It specifies CASRAGTGKYEQYF.

The chain combines TRBV11-3 with TRBJ2-5, with D possibly being TRBD2 (6 bases). Trimming pared 3 bases from V and 3 bases from J, leaving 11 bases between. The V gene's germline CDR1 is SGHNT and CDR2 YENEEA. The CDR3 sequence is 14 residues long. CDR3 region: CASSFAGRKETQYF. The CDR3 DNA reads TGTGCCAGCAGCTTTGCGGGGAGGAAAGAGACCCAGTACTTC.

The chain carries TRBV5-1 and TRBJ1-1; D possibly corresponds to TRBD1 (6 bases). Germline CDR1 reads SGHRS; CDR2 reads YFSETQ. CDR3 length: 13 amino acids. V was cut by 4 bases and J by 5 bases, with 12 bases left in between. CDR3 DNA sequence: TGCGCCAGCAGCATTACAGGGAGTACTGAAGCTTTCTTT. Translation: CASSITGSTEAFF.

This sequence joins TRBV19 and TRBJ1-5, with no clear D. The germline V gene encodes CDR1 LNHDA and CDR2 SQIVND (reference sequence). Trimming pared 3 bases from V and 6 bases from J, leaving 12 bases between. CDR3 length: 14 residues. The CDR3 sequence: CASSIGGPTQPQHF. The DNA of the CDR3 is TGTGCCAGTAGTATCGGCGGGCCCACTCAGCCCCAGCATTTT.

The gene calls are TRBV10-2 and TRBJ2-1; TRBD2 might be the D (5 bases). Trimming removed 6 bases at V and 2 bases at J, with 11 bases between. CDR3 size: 14 residues. Germline values: CDR1 WSHSY, CDR2 SAAADI. The CDR3 DNA reads as TGCGCCAGCAGACCCACGGGGACCTACAATGAGCAGTTCTTC. Residues: CASRPTGTYNEQFF.

The chain has TRBV19 and TRBJ1-5; D is unclear. Deletions cut 7 bases from V and 3 bases from J, with 16 bases between. CDR1 and CDR2 from the germline V gene are LNHDA and SQIVND (reference sequence). CDR3 length equals 15 residues. CDR3 in DNA: TGTGCCAGTACCTCGGGGAGGGTTTACAATCAGCCCCAGCATTTT. This sequence encodes CASTSGRVYNQPQHF.

This chain uses TRBV5-4 with TRBJ2-3; 12 nucleotides match TRBD2. CDR1 is SGHNT and CDR2 is YYREEE in the germline V gene (reference sequence). CDR3 length: 17 residues. Trimming took 4 bases from V and 5 from J; bases not matched to a gene: 11. The CDR3 nucleotides are TGTGCCAGCAGCGCACCACCTAGCGGGAGGGTGGTAGATACGCAGTATTTT. Translated: CASSAPPSGRVVDTQYF.

The chain's CDR3 is CASSPSGGMSGYTF. In DNA form, the CDR3 reads TGCGCCAGCAGCCCGTCAGGGGGCATGAGTGGCTACACCTTC. J is TRBJ1-2 and V is TRBV5-1; 8 bases are shared with TRBD1. The V and J ends lost 4 bases and 7 bases, in that order; junction bases with no gene match: 9. The CDR3 loop spans 14 amino acids. Germline-derived CDR1 and CDR2 are SGHRS and YFSETQ.

This clone was seen only a few times. The rearrangement uses TRBV28 and TRBJ1-2; D is unresolved. The length of the CDR3 is 14 residues. Germline loops: CDR1 MDHEN, CDR2 SYDVKM. The V end lost 2 bases, the J end lost 4 bases, and 11 bases lay between the germline ends. In DNA form, the CDR3 reads TGTGCCAGCAGTTTACTTGGAGGGTCCTATGGCTACACCTTC. Its translation is CASSLLGGSYGYTF.

The CDR3 is CASSSLTGRNSPLHF. As DNA, the CDR3 is TGTGCCAGTTCCTCTCTCACAGGGCGGAATTCACCCCTCCACTTT. The V gene is TRBV19, the J gene TRBJ1-6; the D gene is possibly TRBD1 (6 bases). The CDR3 sequence is 15 residues long. Germline V gives CDR1 LNHDA, CDR2 SQIVND (reference sequence). Trimming pared 8 bases from V and 7 bases from J, leaving 18 bases between.

The J gene is TRBJ2-2, the V gene TRBV9; no firm D call. The CDR3 runs 15 residues. CDR1 and CDR2 (germline): SGDLS, YYNGEE. Trimming took off 1 base at V and 1 base at J, with 8 bases between the two ends. CDR3 sequence reads: CASSVRLLNTGELFF. The CDR3 region has the DNA TGTGCCAGCAGCGTAAGACTTTTGAACACCGGGGAGCTGTTTTTT.

The chain recombines TRBV5-1 with TRBJ2-5; D is undetermined. The V and J ends lost 5 bases and 0 bases respectively, with 11 bases between them. The germline V gene has CDR1 SGHRS and CDR2 YFSETQ. The CDR3 is 14 residues long. The CDR3 loop is CASSSTEYQETQYF. In DNA, the CDR3 is TGCGCCAGCAGTTCAACAGAGTACCAAGAGACCCAGTACTTC. The complete variable domain, with remaining parts taken from reference TRBV5-1 and TRBJ2-5, reads KAGVTQTPRYLIKTRGQQVTLSCSPISGHRSVSWYQQTPGQGLQFLFEYFSETQRNKGNFPGRFSGRQFSNSRSEMNVSTLELGDSALYLCASSSTEYQETQYFGPGTRLLVL.

The chain couples TRBV25-1 to TRBJ2-1, with D unresolved. V lost 6 bases and J 7 bases, leaving 7 bases between the germline ends. CDR1 and CDR2 (germline): MGHDK, SYGVNS. The CDR3 length is 11 residues. The CDR3 reads CASRIYNEQFF. The CDR3 DNA reads TGTGCCAGCAGGATCTATAATGAGCAGTTCTTC.

V is TRBV19 and J is TRBJ2-1, with 12 bases matching TRBD2. This CDR3 comprises 15 residues. Germline values: CDR1 LNHDA, CDR2 SQIVND (reference sequence). With V trimmed by 3 bases and J by 9 bases, 6 bases remained unmatched. The CDR3 protein is CASSIPSGGAREQFF. In DNA form, the CDR3 reads TGTGCCAGTAGTATTCCTAGCGGGGGGGCGCGTGAGCAGTTCTTC.

CDR3 protein: CASSPRGAGVTGELFF. In DNA, the CDR3 is TGTGCCAGCTCACCACGAGGGGCAGGGGTCACCGGGGAGCTGTTTTTT. The rearrangement links TRBV18 to TRBJ2-2, with D maybe TRBD1 (6 bases). This CDR3 spans 16 amino acids. Germline CDR1 is KGHSH and CDR2 is LQKENI. The V end lost 1 base, the J end lost 4 bases, and 13 bases lay between the germline ends.

The chain recombines TRBV3-1 (or the pseudogene TRBV3-2) with TRBJ1-1; D not certain. V was cut by 6 bases and J by 5 bases, with 16 bases left in between. The CDR3 sequence is 14 residues long. The germline CDR1 and CDR2 sequences are LGHDT and YNNKEL (reference sequence). CDR3 DNA: TGTGCCAGCAGAGGACTGACGGAGGGAACTGAAGCTTTCTTT. It encodes CASRGLTEGTEAFF.

The V call is TRBV29-1, the J call TRBJ1-2, with D tentatively TRBD1 (5 bases). Germline values: CDR1 SQVTM, CDR2 ANQGSEA. With 3 bases removed from V and 1 base from J, the gap between germline ends came to 12 bases. The CDR3 is 14 residues long. The CDR3 DNA sequence: TGCAGCGTTGATAAGGCAGGGATTAACTATGGCTACACCTTC. Translation gives CSVDKAGINYGYTF.